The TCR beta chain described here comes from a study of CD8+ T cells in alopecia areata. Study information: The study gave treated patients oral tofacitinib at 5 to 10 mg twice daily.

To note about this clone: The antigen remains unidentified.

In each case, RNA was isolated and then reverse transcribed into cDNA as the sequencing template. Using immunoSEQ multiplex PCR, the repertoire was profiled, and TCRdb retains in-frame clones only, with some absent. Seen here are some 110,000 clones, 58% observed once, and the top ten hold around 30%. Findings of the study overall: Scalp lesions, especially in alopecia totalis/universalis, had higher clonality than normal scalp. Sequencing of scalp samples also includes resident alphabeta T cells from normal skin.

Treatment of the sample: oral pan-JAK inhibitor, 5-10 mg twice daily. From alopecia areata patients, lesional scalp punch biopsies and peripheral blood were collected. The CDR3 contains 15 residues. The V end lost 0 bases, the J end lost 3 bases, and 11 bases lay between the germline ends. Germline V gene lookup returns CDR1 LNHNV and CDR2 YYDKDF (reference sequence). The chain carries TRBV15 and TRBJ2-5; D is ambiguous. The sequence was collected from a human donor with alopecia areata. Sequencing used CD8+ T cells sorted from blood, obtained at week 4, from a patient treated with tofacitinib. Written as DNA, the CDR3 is TGTGCCACCAGCAGAGATCGGGCGGAAGAAGAGACCCAGTACTTC. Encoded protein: CATSRDRAEEETQYF.